A selection of T cell receptor beta chains follows, all from one sample in a study of blood T cell repertoires in COVID-19. This table comes from immunoSEQ multiplex PCR, and its TCRdb copy is limited to in-frame clones, with some not included. This table holds around 340,000 clones, around 83% found once. Sequencing was carried out using peripheral blood. The receptor source for this set is a man aged 25-45 years with active or convalescent COVID-19. Each CDR3 is given with its conserved first and last residue. The D gene is left open where the match is weak. The size of a clone is reported for some rows only, either as once, few or many, or as a class for expanded clones.

v_gene: TRBV28; abundance: NA; d_gene: NA; j_gene: TRBJ1-4; CDR3aa: CASTRDIGNEKLFF; CDR3nt: TGTGCCAGCACCAGGGACATCGGAAACGAAAAACTGTTTTTT
v_gene: TRBV7-9; abundance: once; d_gene: NA; j_gene: TRBJ1-1; CDR3aa: CASSLLNQGKNTEAFF; CDR3nt: TGTGCCAGCAGCCTTCTTAACCAGGGGAAAAACACTGAAGCTTTCTTT
v_gene: TRBV3-1/TRBV3-2; abundance: NA; d_gene: TRBD2; j_gene: TRBJ2-5; CDR3aa: CASSWASGGGQETQYF; CDR3nt: TGTGCCAGCAGCTGGGCTAGCGGGGGGGGACAAGAGACCCAGTACTTC
v_gene: TRBV21-1; abundance: NA; d_gene: NA; j_gene: TRBJ1-2; CDR3aa: CASSKAVIGGSGGYTF; CDR3nt: TGTGCCAGCAGCAAAGCTGTAATAGGGGGCTCGGGTGGCTACACCTTC
v_gene: TRBV4-1; abundance: NA; d_gene: TRBD1; j_gene: TRBJ1-1; CDR3aa: CASSHPGQGNTEAFF; CDR3nt: TGCGCCAGCAGCCACCCGGGACAGGGGAACACTGAAGCTTTCTTT
v_gene: TRBV4-1; abundance: NA; d_gene: NA; j_gene: TRBJ1-1; CDR3aa: CASSQDPGMNTEAFF; CDR3nt: TGCGCCAGCAGCCAAGATCCGGGGATGAACACTGAAGCTTTCTTT
v_gene: TRBV24-1; abundance: NA; d_gene: NA; j_gene: TRBJ2-1; CDR3aa: CATSDHRETIGGNEQFF; CDR3nt: TGTGCCACCAGTGACCACAGGGAGACCATCGGGGGGAATGAGCAGTTCTTC
v_gene: TRBV5-1; abundance: NA; d_gene: TRBD1; j_gene: TRBJ2-7; CDR3aa: CASSGYRGTYEQYF; CDR3nt: TGCGCCAGCAGCGGATACAGGGGCACCTACGAGCAGTACTTC
v_gene: TRBV30; abundance: NA; d_gene: TRBD2; j_gene: TRBJ2-7; CDR3aa: CAFTTSPLSYEQYF; CDR3nt: TGTGCCTTCACGACTAGCCCACTCTCCTACGAGCAGTACTTC
v_gene: TRBV5-1; abundance: NA; d_gene: NA; j_gene: TRBJ2-7; CDR3aa: CASSLLTASYEQYF; CDR3nt: TGCGCCAGCAGCTTACTGACAGCCTCCTACGAGCAGTACTTC
v_gene: TRBV18; abundance: NA; d_gene: TRBD2; j_gene: TRBJ2-7; CDR3aa: CASSLSGGAYEQYF; CDR3nt: TGTGCCAGCTCACTTAGCGGGGGGGCCTACGAGCAGTACTTC
v_gene: TRBV6-1; abundance: NA; d_gene: NA; j_gene: TRBJ2-1; CDR3aa: CASSEDSFSNNEQFF; CDR3nt: TGTGCCAGCAGTGAGGACAGCTTTTCTAACAATGAGCAGTTCTTC
v_gene: TRBV4-2; abundance: NA; d_gene: NA; j_gene: TRBJ1-5; CDR3aa: CASSPYVGDNSNQPQHF; CDR3nt: TGTGCCAGCAGCCCCTATGTGGGGGACAATAGCAATCAGCCCCAGCATTTT
v_gene: TRBV30; abundance: few; d_gene: NA; j_gene: TRBJ2-2; CDR3aa: CAWKLYTGELFF; CDR3nt: TGTGCCTGGAAGCTGTACACCGGGGAGCTGTTTTTT
v_gene: TRBV9; abundance: NA; d_gene: TRBD1; j_gene: TRBJ1-4; CDR3aa: CASSGGGTDTEKLFF; CDR3nt: TGTGCCAGCAGCGGAGGAGGGACAGACACTGAAAAACTGTTTTTT
v_gene: TRBV27; abundance: NA; d_gene: NA; j_gene: TRBJ2-7; CDR3aa: CASSLIPGEKEQYF; CDR3nt: TGTGCCAGCAGCCTGATCCCGGGAGAGAAGGAGCAGTACTTC
v_gene: TRBV5-1; abundance: once; d_gene: TRBD1; j_gene: TRBJ2-1; CDR3aa: CASSSGTGLEQFF; CDR3nt: TGCGCCAGCAGCTCAGGGACAGGGCTGGAGCAGTTCTTC
v_gene: TRBV29-1; abundance: NA; d_gene: NA; j_gene: TRBJ1-2; CDR3aa: CSARWRGGSGYTF; CDR3nt: TGCAGCGCTAGGTGGAGGGGAGGGAGTGGCTACACCTTC
v_gene: TRBV6-5; abundance: once; d_gene: TRBD1; j_gene: TRBJ2-7; CDR3aa: CASSLGQGFYEQYF; CDR3nt: TGTGCCAGCAGTCTTGGACAGGGCTTCTACGAGCAGTACTTC
v_gene: TRBV11-3; abundance: NA; d_gene: NA; j_gene: TRBJ1-2; CDR3aa: CASSSPVLTGVFNYGYTF; CDR3nt: TGTGCCAGCAGCTCCCCAGTCCTGACAGGAGTTTTTAACTATGGCTACACCTTC
v_gene: TRBV2; abundance: NA; d_gene: NA; j_gene: TRBJ1-6; CDR3aa: CASRGQLNSPLHF; CDR3nt: TGTGCCAGCAGGGGACAACTTAATTCACCCCTCCACTTT
v_gene: TRBV5-1; abundance: NA; d_gene: NA; j_gene: TRBJ1-3; CDR3aa: CASSLEEAGNTIYF; CDR3nt: TGCGCCAGCAGCTTGGAGGAGGCTGGAAACACCATATATTTT
v_gene: TRBV6-5; abundance: NA; d_gene: TRBD1; j_gene: TRBJ2-1; CDR3aa: CASNRGHNEQFF; CDR3nt: TGTGCCAGCAACAGGGGACACAATGAGCAGTTCTTC
v_gene: TRBV13; abundance: few; d_gene: NA; j_gene: TRBJ2-7; CDR3aa: CASSLEAGISEQYF; CDR3nt: TGTGCCAGCAGCTTAGAGGCAGGGATAAGCGAGCAGTACTTC
v_gene: TRBV28; abundance: NA; d_gene: TRBD2; j_gene: TRBJ2-7; CDR3aa: CASRRPGGRYEQYF; CDR3nt: TGTGCCAGCAGGCGACCGGGAGGCCGCTACGAGCAGTACTTC
v_gene: TRBV18; abundance: NA; d_gene: NA; j_gene: TRBJ1-1; CDR3aa: CASSPDMNTEAFF; CDR3nt: TGTGCCAGCTCACCGGACATGAACACTGAAGCTTTCTTT
v_gene: TRBV4-1; abundance: NA; d_gene: TRBD1; j_gene: TRBJ1-5; CDR3aa: CASSQQSTGGSQPQHF; CDR3nt: TGCGCCAGCAGCCAGCAGTCGACAGGGGGGAGCCAGCCCCAGCATTTT
v_gene: TRBV6-5; abundance: NA; d_gene: TRBD1; j_gene: TRBJ1-6; CDR3aa: CASSRTGGESPLHF; CDR3nt: TGTGCCAGCAGTAGGACAGGGGGAGAGTCACCCCTCCACTTT
v_gene: TRBV9; abundance: NA; d_gene: TRBD1; j_gene: TRBJ1-2; CDR3aa: CASSVGGQGAYYGYTF; CDR3nt: TGTGCCAGCAGCGTAGGAGGACAGGGGGCATATTATGGCTACACCTTC
v_gene: TRBV4-3; abundance: once; d_gene: TRBD1; j_gene: TRBJ2-7; CDR3aa: CASSQAASGGLYF; CDR3nt: TGCGCCAGCAGCCAAGCAGCTTCAGGGGGTTTGTACTTC
v_gene: TRBV3-1/TRBV3-2; abundance: few; d_gene: NA; j_gene: TRBJ1-4; CDR3aa: CASSTGRANEKLFF; CDR3nt: TGTGCCAGCAGCACAGGGCGAGCTAATGAAAAACTGTTTTTT
v_gene: TRBV5-1; abundance: NA; d_gene: TRBD1; j_gene: TRBJ2-7; CDR3aa: CARPCRDRSSYEQYF; CDR3nt: TGCGCCAGACCCTGCCGGGACAGGAGCTCCTACGAGCAGTACTTC
v_gene: TRBV7-2; abundance: NA; d_gene: NA; j_gene: TRBJ2-7; CDR3aa: CASSLERAYEQYF; CDR3nt: TGTGCCAGCAGCTTAGAGCGGGCATACGAGCAGTACTTC
v_gene: TRBV2; abundance: NA; d_gene: NA; j_gene: TRBJ2-5; CDR3aa: CASSDRDLGSGTQYF; CDR3nt: TGTGCCAGCAGTGATAGAGATCTGGGTTCGGGGACCCAGTACTTC
v_gene: TRBV6-5; abundance: NA; d_gene: TRBD1; j_gene: TRBJ2-7; CDR3aa: CASSYSAGGASYEQYF; CDR3nt: TGTGCCAGCAGTTACTCGGCAGGGGGCGCGTCCTACGAGCAGTACTTC
v_gene: TRBV7-2; abundance: NA; d_gene: TRBD1; j_gene: TRBJ2-7; CDR3aa: CASSLFRGREQYF; CDR3nt: TGTGCCAGCAGCTTATTCAGGGGGCGCGAGCAGTACTTC
v_gene: TRBV24-1; abundance: NA; d_gene: TRBD1; j_gene: TRBJ2-5; CDR3aa: CATSDQDRGQETQYF; CDR3nt: TGTGCCACCAGTGACCAGGACAGGGGACAAGAGACCCAGTACTTC
v_gene: TRBV29-1; abundance: NA; d_gene: TRBD1; j_gene: TRBJ1-1; CDR3aa: CSVQGGVNTEAFF; CDR3nt: TGCAGCGTCCAGGGGGGTGTTAACACTGAAGCTTTCTTT
v_gene: TRBV6-2/TRBV6-3; abundance: NA; d_gene: NA; j_gene: TRBJ2-3; CDR3aa: CASSPVESDTQYF; CDR3nt: TGTGCCAGCAGCCCGGTGGAGTCAGATACGCAGTATTTT
v_gene: TRBV14; abundance: NA; d_gene: NA; j_gene: TRBJ1-2; CDR3aa: CASGQPPNYGYTF; CDR3nt: TGTGCCAGTGGACAGCCTCCTAACTATGGCTACACCTTC
v_gene: TRBV19; abundance: NA; d_gene: NA; j_gene: TRBJ2-1; CDR3aa: CASSMGRDYNEQFF; CDR3nt: TGTGCCAGTAGTATGGGGCGAGACTACAATGAGCAGTTCTTC
v_gene: TRBV4-3; abundance: NA; d_gene: TRBD1; j_gene: TRBJ1-1; CDR3aa: CASSQLPGQGNTEAFF; CDR3nt: TGCGCCAGCAGCCAGTTGCCGGGACAGGGAAACACTGAAGCTTTCTTT
v_gene: TRBV5-1; abundance: NA; d_gene: NA; j_gene: TRBJ1-5; CDR3aa: CASSLLGDPYQPQHF; CDR3nt: TGCGCCAGCAGCTTGCTAGGGGATCCGTATCAGCCCCAGCATTTT
v_gene: TRBV20-1; abundance: NA; d_gene: NA; j_gene: TRBJ1-2; CDR3aa: CSASQAGYGYTF; CDR3nt: TGCAGTGCTAGTCAAGCGGGCTATGGCTACACCTTC
v_gene: TRBV3-1/TRBV3-2; abundance: NA; d_gene: TRBD1; j_gene: TRBJ2-1; CDR3aa: CASSPEFRDRVYNEQFF; CDR3nt: TGTGCCAGCAGCCCGGAGTTCCGGGACAGGGTTTACAATGAGCAGTTCTTC
v_gene: TRBV11-2; abundance: NA; d_gene: TRBD1; j_gene: TRBJ2-3; CDR3aa: CASSTIRGRPDTQYF; CDR3nt: TGTGCCAGCAGCACTATTAGGGGGCGTCCAGATACGCAGTATTTT
v_gene: TRBV5-5; abundance: NA; d_gene: TRBD1; j_gene: TRBJ1-6; CDR3aa: CASSFRQGSYNSPLHF; CDR3nt: TGTGCCAGCAGCTTCCGACAGGGTTCCTATAATTCACCCCTCCACTTT
v_gene: TRBV2; abundance: NA; d_gene: TRBD2; j_gene: TRBJ2-1; CDR3aa: CASSDGLAGEMIEQFF; CDR3nt: TGTGCCAGCAGTGATGGACTAGCGGGAGAGATGATTGAGCAGTTCTTC
v_gene: TRBV29-1; abundance: NA; d_gene: NA; j_gene: TRBJ1-2; CDR3aa: CSVAGQYPTNYGYTF; CDR3nt: TGCAGCGTCGCCGGACAGTACCCAACTAACTATGGCTACACCTTC
v_gene: TRBV4-1; abundance: NA; d_gene: NA; j_gene: TRBJ1-6; CDR3aa: CASSPNNSPLHF; CDR3nt: TGCGCCAGCAGCCCCAATAATTCACCCCTCCACTTT
v_gene: TRBV19; abundance: NA; d_gene: NA; j_gene: TRBJ1-5; CDR3aa: CASSTYRDQPQHF; CDR3nt: TGTGCCAGTAGTACCTACAGGGATCAGCCCCAGCATTTT
v_gene: TRBV29-1; abundance: NA; d_gene: TRBD2; j_gene: TRBJ2-3; CDR3aa: CSVEDMLAGGPDTQYF; CDR3nt: TGCAGCGTTGAAGATATGCTAGCGGGAGGCCCAGATACGCAGTATTTT
v_gene: TRBV28; abundance: NA; d_gene: TRBD2; j_gene: TRBJ2-3; CDR3aa: CASTVSGSTDTQYF; CDR3nt: TGTGCCAGCACCGTGAGCGGGAGTACAGATACGCAGTATTTT